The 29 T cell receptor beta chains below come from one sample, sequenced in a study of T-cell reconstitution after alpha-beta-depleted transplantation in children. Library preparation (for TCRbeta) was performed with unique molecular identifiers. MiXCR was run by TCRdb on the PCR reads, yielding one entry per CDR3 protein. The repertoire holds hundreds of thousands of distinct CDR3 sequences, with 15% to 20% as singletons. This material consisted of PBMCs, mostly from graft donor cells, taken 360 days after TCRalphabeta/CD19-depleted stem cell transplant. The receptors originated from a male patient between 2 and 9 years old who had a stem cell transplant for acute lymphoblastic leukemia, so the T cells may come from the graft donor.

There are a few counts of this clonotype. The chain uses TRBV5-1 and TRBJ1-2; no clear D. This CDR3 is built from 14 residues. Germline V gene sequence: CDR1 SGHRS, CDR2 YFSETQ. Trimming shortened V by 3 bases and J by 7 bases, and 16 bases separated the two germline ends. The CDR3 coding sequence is TGCGCCAGCAGCTCCCTGGCGGGTGAGGGTGGCTACACCTTC. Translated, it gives CASSSLAGEGGYTF.

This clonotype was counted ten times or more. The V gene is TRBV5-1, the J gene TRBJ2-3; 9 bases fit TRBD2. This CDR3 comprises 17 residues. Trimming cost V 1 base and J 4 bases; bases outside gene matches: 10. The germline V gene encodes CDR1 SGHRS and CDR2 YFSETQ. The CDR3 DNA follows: TGCGCCAGCAGCTTGCCGACCGCGACTAGCGGAGCAGATACGCAGTATTTT. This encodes CASSLPTATSGADTQYF.

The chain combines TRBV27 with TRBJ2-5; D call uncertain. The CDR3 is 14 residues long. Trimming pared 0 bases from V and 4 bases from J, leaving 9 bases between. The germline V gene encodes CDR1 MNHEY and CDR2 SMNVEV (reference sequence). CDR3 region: CASSLSPAIETQYF. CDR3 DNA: TGTGCCAGCAGTTTATCGCCTGCTATAGAGACCCAGTACTTC.

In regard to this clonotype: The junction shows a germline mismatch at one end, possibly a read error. CDR3 nucleotide sequence: TGTGCTAGCAGCTTAGGTCACGGGGAGCTGTTTTTT. Translating gives CASSLGHGELFF. This rearrangement joins TRBV7-7 to TRBJ2-2; D call uncertain. CDR1 and CDR2 (germline): SSHAT, FNYEAQ (reference sequence). The CDR3 totals 12 residues. The variable domain in full, with the rest retrieved from reference TRBV7-7 and TRBJ2-2, is GAGVSQSPRYKVTKRGQDVTLRCDPISSHATLYWYQQALGQGPEFLTYFNYEAQPDKSGLPSDRFSAERPEGSISTLTIQRTEQRDSAMYRCASSLGHGELFFGEGSRLTVL.

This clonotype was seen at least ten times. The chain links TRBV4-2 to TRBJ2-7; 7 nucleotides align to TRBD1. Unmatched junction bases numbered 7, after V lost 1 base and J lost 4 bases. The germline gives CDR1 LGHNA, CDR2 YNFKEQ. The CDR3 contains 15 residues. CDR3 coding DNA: TGTGCCAGCAGCCAAGCCCTGGGACAGCTTTACGAGCAGTACTTC. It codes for CASSQALGQLYEQYF.

The CDR3 loop reads CASSATSVTTTDTQYF. The DNA for the CDR3 is TGTGCCAGCAGCGCTACTAGCGTCACTACCACAGATACGCAGTATTTT. The chain links TRBV6-2 or TRBV6-3 to TRBJ2-3; 7 nucleotides line up with TRBD2. The CDR3 length is 16 residues. J gave up 2 bases and V 6 bases, and 11 bases lay outside the gene matches. Germline V gene data show CDR1 as MNHEY and CDR2 as SVGEGT.

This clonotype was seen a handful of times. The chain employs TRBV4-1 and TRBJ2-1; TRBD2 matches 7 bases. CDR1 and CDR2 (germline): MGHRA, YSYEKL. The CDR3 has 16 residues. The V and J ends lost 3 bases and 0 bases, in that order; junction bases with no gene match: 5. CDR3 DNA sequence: TGCGCCAGCAGCCATGAAAGCGGGAACTCCTACAATGAGCAGTTCTTC. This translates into CASSHESGNSYNEQFF.

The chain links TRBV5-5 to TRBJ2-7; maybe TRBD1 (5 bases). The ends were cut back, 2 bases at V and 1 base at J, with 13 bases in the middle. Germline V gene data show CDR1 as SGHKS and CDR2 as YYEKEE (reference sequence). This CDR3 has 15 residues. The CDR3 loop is CASSFMGHPSYEQYF. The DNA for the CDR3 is TGTGCCAGCAGCTTCATGGGGCACCCTTCCTACGAGCAGTACTTC.

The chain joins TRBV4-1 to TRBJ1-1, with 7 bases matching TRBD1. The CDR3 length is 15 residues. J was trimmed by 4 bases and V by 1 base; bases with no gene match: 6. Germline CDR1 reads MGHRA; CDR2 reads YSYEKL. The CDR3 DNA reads TGCGCCAGCAGCCAAGCCCTCAGGGGGATCACTGAAGCTTTCTTT. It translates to CASSQALRGITEAFF.

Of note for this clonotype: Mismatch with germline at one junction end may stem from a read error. The CDR3, as DNA: TGCGCCATCAGCCAAGTTCAAGTCTCCAATGAGCAGTTCTTC. Protein sequence: CAISQVQVSNEQFF. The J gene is TRBJ2-1, the V gene TRBV4-1; D call uncertain. In germline, CDR1 is MGHRA, CDR2 YSYEKL. The CDR3 consists of 14 residues.

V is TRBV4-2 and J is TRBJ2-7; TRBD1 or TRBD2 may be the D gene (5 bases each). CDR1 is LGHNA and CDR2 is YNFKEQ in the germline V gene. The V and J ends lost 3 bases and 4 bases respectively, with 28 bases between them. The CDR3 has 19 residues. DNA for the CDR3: TGTGCCAGCAGCCAGGCCGTTAGGTCCGGGACCCCCGGGTTTTACGAGCAGTACTTC. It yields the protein CASSQAVRSGTPGFYEQYF.

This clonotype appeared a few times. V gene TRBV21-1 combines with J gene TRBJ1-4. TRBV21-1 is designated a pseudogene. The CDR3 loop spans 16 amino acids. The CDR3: CASSKDRSPTNEKLFF. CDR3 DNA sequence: TGTGCCAGCAGCAAAGATCGCAGCCCAACTAATGAAAAACTGTTTTTT.

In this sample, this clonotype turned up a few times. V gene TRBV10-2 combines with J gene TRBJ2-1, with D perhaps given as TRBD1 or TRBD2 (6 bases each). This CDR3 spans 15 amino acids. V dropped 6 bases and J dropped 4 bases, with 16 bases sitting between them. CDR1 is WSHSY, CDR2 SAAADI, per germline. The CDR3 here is CASRDYRAGYNEQFF. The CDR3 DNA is TGCGCCAGCAGGGACTACAGGGCAGGTTACAATGAGCAGTTCTTC.

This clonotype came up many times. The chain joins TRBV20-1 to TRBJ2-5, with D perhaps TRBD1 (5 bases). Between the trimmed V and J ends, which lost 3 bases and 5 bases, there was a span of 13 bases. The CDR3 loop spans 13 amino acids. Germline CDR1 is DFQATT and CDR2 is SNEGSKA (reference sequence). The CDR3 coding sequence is TGCAGTGCTAGGTTGACAGCATTGGAGACCCAGTACTTC. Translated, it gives CSARLTALETQYF.

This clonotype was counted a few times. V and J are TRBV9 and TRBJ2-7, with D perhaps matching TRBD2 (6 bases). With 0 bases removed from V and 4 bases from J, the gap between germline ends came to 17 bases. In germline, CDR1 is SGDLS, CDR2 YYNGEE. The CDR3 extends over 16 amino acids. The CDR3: CASSVGSLAGRYEQYF. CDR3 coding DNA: TGTGCCAGCAGCGTAGGTTCCCTTGCGGGAAGGTACGAGCAGTACTTC.

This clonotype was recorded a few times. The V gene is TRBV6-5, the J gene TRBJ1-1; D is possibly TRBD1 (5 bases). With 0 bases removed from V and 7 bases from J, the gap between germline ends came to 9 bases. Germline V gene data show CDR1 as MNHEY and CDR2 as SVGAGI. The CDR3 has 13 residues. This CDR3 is CASSYSIGGEAFF. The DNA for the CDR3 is TGTGCCAGCAGTTACTCGATCGGGGGTGAAGCTTTCTTT.

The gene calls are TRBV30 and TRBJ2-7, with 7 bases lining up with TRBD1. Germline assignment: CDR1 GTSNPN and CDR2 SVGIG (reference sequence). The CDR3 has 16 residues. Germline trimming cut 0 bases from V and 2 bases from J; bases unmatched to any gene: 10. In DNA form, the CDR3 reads TGTGCCTGGAGTGTACCGTCGTGGACAGGAACCTACGAGCAGTACTTC. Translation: CAWSVPSWTGTYEQYF.

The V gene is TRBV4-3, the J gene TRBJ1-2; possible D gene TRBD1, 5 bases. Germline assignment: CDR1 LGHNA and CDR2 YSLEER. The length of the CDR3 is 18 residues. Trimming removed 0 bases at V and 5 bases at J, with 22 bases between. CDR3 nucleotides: TGCGCCAGCAGCCAAGACCTCCAGGGTCCACTAACTCGATATGGCTACACCTTC. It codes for CASSQDLQGPLTRYGYTF.

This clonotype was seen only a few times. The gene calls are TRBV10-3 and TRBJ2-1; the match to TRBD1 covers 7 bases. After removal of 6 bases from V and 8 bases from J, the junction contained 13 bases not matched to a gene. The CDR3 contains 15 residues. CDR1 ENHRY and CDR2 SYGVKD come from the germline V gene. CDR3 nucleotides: TGTGCCATCAGCGCCCCTGAGAGACAGGGATATGAGCAGTTCTTC. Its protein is CAISAPERQGYEQFF.

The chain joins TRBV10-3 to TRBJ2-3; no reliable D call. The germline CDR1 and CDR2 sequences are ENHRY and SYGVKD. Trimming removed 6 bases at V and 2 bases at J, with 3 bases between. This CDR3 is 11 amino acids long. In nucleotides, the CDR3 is TGTGCCATCAGACTCACAGATACGCAGTATTTT. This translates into CAIRLTDTQYF.

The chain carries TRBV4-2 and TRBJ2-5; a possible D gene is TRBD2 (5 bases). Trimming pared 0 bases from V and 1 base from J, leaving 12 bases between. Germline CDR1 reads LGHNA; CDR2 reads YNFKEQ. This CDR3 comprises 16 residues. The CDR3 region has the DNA TGTGCCAGCAGCCAAGATACCGGGATGGGCCAAGAGACCCAGTACTTC. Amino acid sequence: CASSQDTGMGQETQYF.

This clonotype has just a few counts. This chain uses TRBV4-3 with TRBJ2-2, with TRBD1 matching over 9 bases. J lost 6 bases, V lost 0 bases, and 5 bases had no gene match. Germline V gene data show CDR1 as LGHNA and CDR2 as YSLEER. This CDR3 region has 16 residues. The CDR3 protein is CASSQEGTGFPGELFF. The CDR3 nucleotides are TGCGCCAGCAGCCAAGAGGGGACAGGGTTCCCCGGGGAGCTGTTTTTT.

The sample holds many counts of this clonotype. CDR3 region: CAIRRDYEQYF. For the CDR3, the DNA is TGTGCCATCAGGAGAGACTACGAGCAGTACTTC. The chain employs TRBV10-3 and TRBJ2-7; D is ambiguous. CDR1 and CDR2 from the germline V gene are ENHRY and SYGVKD. The CDR3 has 11 residues. The V end lost 6 bases, the J end lost 3 bases, and 6 bases lay between the germline ends.

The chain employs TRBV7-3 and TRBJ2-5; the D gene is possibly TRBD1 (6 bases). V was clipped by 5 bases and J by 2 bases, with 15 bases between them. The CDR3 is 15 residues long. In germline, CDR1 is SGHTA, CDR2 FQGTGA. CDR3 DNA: TGTGCCAGCAGCCCCCTGGGACACCCTCAAGAGACCCAGTACTTC. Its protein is CASSPLGHPQETQYF.

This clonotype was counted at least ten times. The CDR3 region has the DNA TGCGCCAGCAGCTTGTCGACAGGACCTCCCGCAGATACGCAGTATTTT. This sequence encodes CASSLSTGPPADTQYF. The rearrangement joins TRBV5-1 to TRBJ2-3, with D tentatively TRBD1 (6 bases). V lost 1 base and J 4 bases, leaving 16 bases between the germline ends. CDR1 and CDR2 from the germline V gene are SGHRS and YFSETQ. The CDR3 has 16 residues. Complete variable domain (other parts from reference TRBV5-1 and TRBJ2-3): KAGVTQTPRYLIKTRGQQVTLSCSPISGHRSVSWYQQTPGQGLQFLFEYFSETQRNKGNFPGRFSGRQFSNSRSEMNVSTLELGDSALYLCASSLSTGPPADTQYFGPGTRLTVL.

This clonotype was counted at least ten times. CDR3 nucleotide sequence: TGCGCCAGCAGCTTAAAAGTTACAGATACGCAGTATTTT. This gives the protein CASSLKVTDTQYF. V usage is TRBV5-1 and J usage is TRBJ2-3; unclear D gene. Germline V gene data show CDR1 as SGHRS and CDR2 as YFSETQ. Trimming took off 2 bases at V and 3 bases at J, with 7 bases between the two ends. CDR3 length: 13 residues.

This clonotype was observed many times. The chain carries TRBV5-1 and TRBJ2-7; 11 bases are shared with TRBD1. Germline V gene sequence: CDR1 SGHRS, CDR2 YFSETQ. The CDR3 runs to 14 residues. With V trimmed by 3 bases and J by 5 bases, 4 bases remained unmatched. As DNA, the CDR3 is TGCGCCAGCAGCTCACCGGGACAGGGGGACGAGCAGTACTTC. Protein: CASSSPGQGDEQYF.

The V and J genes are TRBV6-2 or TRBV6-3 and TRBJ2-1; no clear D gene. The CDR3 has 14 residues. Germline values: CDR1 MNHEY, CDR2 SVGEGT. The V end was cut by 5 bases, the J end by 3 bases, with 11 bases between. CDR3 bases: TGTGCCAGCAGTCATCAGGCAGGCTACAATGAGCAGTTCTTC. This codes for CASSHQAGYNEQFF.

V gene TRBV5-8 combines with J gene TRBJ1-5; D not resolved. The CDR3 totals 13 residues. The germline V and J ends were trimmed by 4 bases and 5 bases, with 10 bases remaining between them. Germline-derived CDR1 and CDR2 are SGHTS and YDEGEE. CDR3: CASSQDGDQPQHF. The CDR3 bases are TGTGCCAGCAGCCAGGACGGAGATCAGCCCCAGCATTTT.